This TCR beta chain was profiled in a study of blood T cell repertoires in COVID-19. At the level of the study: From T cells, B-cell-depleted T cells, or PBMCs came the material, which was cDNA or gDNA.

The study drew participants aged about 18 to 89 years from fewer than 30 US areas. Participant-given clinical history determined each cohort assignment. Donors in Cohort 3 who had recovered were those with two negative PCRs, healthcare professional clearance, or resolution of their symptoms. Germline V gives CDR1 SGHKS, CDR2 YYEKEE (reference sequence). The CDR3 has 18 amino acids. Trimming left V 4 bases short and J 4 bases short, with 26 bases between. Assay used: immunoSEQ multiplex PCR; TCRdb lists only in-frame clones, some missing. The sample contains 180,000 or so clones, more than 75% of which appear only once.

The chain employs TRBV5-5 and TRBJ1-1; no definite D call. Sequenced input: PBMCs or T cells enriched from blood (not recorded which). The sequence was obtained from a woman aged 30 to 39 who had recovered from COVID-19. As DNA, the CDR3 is TGTGCCAGCAGCCCCCTATCGGGGATTTTGACTCGGGGCACTGAAGCTTTCTTT. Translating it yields CASSPLSGILTRGTEAFF.